This T cell receptor (beta chain) originates from a study of blood T cells in healthy people across ages. Whole-study results and caveats: Diversity figures based on one million T cells were deemed too low. When set beside aged donors, long-lived donors presented more naive CD4+ cells and higher diversity.

The donors, healthy Caucasians from Russia, were aged roughly 6 to 90. The CDR3 loop spans 17 amino acids. Germline values: CDR1 SGHRS, CDR2 YFSETQ. V lost 2 bases and J lost 2, with 14 bases in between. About this clonotype: The antigen is not known.

Sample-barcoded 5' priming and a J-beta primer mix drove a second PCR of roughly 7 to 11 cycles. TCRdb re-derived calls from the 5' RACE reads in MiXCR, one entry per CDR3 protein. Of about 1.4 million distinct CDR3 sequences detected, around 59% appear once; the ten largest clones hold over 5%. The chain recombines TRBV5-1 with TRBJ2-6, with a weak D call TRBD2 (5 bases). This clonotype originated in a man younger than 30 in good health. Sequenced material: blood. CDR3 in amino acids: CASSFPPGAAGANVLTF. CDR3 nucleotide sequence: TGCGCCAGCAGCTTCCCGCCAGGAGCGGCTGGGGCCAACGTCCTGACTTTC.